This entry concerns a single TCR beta chain. Its cognate antigen is unknown. From germline, CDR1 is SGDLS and CDR2 YYNGEE. The junction had 6 bases not matched to a gene; V was cut back by 4 bases and J by 3 bases. The CDR3 has 14 residues. This sample was included in a study of metastatic and nonmetastatic thyroid tumors. Study background: Across blood and tumor or nodule tissue, repertoires from malignant and benign thyroid patients were compared with one another.

Study-level findings and limits: It was reportedly found that TCR beta diversity was significantly higher in malignant thyroid tumors than in benign nodules, a difference seen in both blood and tumor samples.

Thyroid surgery had not been preceded by any treatment in any patient. As processed by the authors: To classify distant metastasis in papillary thyroid cancer, a model was built from CDR3 differences across clinicopathological groups. TCRdb used MiXCR to call clones anew from the PCR reads. What appears here as the V and J calls and clone size reflects TCRdb's work, not the paper's. Found here are 15,000 to 20,000 clones, 30% to 40% of them singletons; the top ten hold approximately 7%. V gene TRBV9 combines with J gene TRBJ1-2; 7 positions match TRBD1. The sequence came from a female donor with papillary thyroid cancer or a benign thyroid nodule (not recorded which). Some clones in this sample may be carry-over from other donors' samples. Material: tumor tissue. CDR3 in amino acids: CASSRTGGHYGYTF. The CDR3, as DNA: TGTGCCAGCAGCCGGACAGGCGGTCACTATGGCTACACCTTC.